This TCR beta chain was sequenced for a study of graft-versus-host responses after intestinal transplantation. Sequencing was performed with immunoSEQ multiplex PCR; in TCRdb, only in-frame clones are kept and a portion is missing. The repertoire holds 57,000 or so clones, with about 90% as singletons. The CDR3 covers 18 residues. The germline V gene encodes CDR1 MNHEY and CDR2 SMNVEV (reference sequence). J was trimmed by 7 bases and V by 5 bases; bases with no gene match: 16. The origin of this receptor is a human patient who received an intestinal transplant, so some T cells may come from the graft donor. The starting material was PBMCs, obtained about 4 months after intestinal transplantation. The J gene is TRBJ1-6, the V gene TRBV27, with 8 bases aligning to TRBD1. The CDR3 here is CASSPLSGQGRGNSPLHF. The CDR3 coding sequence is TGTGCCAGCAGTCCACTCTCCGGACAGGGTAGGGGCAATTCACCCCTCCACTTT.